This T cell receptor beta chain was observed in a study of regulatory T cells. Study-wide results and limits: Patient repertoires had restricted TRB V-J pairs and skewed V and J usage, most in Tregs. Hydrophobic residues at CDR3 positions 6 and 7 were enriched in conventional CD4+ T cells of CD3G-deficient patients.

Patients aged 2 to 39 years had fewer naive T cells. In the case of this clone: Its antigen remains unknown.

Trimming cost V 3 bases and J 1 base; bases outside gene matches: 4. Germline values: CDR1 LNHDA, CDR2 SQIVND (reference sequence). This CDR3 has 16 amino acids. The primer mix had 52 TRBV and 13 TRBJ primers. Clones were read by immunoSEQ multiplex PCR, and TCRdb kept only the in-frame ones, dropping some. The table shows some 20,000 clones, with about 88% occurring only once. The chain links TRBV19 to TRBJ2-2, with 8 nucleotides matching TRBD1. The receptor was derived from a child under 18 with CD3G deficiency. Sequencing was performed on conventional CD4+ T cells sorted from blood. The CDR3 coding sequence is TGTGCCAGTAGTATCAGGGGGCCCCTGAACACCGGGGAGCTGTTTTTT. It specifies CASSIRGPLNTGELFF.